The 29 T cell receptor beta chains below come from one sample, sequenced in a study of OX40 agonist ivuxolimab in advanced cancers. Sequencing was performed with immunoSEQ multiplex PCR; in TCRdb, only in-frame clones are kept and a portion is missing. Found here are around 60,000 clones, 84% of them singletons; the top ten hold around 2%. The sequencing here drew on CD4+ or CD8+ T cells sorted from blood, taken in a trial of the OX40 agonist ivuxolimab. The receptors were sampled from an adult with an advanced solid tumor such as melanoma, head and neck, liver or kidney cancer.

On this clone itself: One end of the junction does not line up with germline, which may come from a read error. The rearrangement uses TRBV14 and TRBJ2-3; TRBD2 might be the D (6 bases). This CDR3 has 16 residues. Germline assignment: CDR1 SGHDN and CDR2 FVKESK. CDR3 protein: CANSPNFWGGTDTQYF. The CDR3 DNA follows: TGTGCCAACAGCCCAAATTTCTGGGGGGGCACAGATACGCAGTATTTT.

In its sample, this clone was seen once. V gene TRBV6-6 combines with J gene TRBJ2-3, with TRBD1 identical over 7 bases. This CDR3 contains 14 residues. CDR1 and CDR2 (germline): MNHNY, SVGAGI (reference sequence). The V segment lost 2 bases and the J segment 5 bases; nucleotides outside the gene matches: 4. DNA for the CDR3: TGTGCCAGCAGTTACAACAGGGGCGTAGATACGCAGTATTTT. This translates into CASSYNRGVDTQYF.

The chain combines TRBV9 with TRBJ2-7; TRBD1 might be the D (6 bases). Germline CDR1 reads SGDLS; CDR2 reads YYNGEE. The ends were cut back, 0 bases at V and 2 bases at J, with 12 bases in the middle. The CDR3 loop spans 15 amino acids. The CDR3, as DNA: TGTGCCAGCAGCGTAGGACGGGACACCACCTACGAGCAGTACTTC. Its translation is CASSVGRDTTYEQYF.

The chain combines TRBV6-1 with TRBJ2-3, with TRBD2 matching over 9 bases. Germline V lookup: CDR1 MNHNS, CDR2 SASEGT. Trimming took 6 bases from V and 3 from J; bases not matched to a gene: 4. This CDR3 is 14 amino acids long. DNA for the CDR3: TGTGCCAGCAGGCGCGGGGGGGGGACAGATACGCAGTATTTT. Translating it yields CASRRGGGTDTQYF.

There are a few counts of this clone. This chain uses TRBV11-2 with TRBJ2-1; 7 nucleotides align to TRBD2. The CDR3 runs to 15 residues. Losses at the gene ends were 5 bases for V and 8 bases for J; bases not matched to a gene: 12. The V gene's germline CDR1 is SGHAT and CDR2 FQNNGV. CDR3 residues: CASSPRLAQYHEQFF. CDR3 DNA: TGTGCCAGCAGCCCCCGACTAGCACAGTACCATGAGCAGTTCTTC.

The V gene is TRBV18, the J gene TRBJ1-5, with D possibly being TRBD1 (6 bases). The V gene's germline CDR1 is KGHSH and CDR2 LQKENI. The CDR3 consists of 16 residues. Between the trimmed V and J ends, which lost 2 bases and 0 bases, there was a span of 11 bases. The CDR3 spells CASSPGTKNSNQPQHF. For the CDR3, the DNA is TGTGCCAGCTCACCAGGGACAAAGAATAGCAATCAGCCCCAGCATTTT.

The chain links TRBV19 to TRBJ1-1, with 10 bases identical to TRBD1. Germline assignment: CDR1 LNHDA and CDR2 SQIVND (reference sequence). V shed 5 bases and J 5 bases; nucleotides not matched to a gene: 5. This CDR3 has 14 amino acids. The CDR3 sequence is CASSSRQGATEAFF. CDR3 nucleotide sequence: TGTGCCAGTAGTTCTCGACAGGGGGCTACTGAAGCTTTCTTT.

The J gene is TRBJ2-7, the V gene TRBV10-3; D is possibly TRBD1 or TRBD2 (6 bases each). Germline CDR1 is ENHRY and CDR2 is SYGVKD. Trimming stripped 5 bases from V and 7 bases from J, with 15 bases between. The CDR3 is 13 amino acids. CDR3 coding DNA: TGTGCCATCAGTTACACTAGGGGGGAGGAGCAGTACTTC. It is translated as CAISYTRGEEQYF.

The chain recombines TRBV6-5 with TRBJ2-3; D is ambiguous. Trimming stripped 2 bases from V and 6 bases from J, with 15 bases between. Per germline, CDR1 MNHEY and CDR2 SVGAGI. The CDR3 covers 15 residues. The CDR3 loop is CASSYGELEGDTQYF. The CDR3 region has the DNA TGTGCCAGCAGTTACGGGGAATTGGAAGGGGATACGCAGTATTTT.

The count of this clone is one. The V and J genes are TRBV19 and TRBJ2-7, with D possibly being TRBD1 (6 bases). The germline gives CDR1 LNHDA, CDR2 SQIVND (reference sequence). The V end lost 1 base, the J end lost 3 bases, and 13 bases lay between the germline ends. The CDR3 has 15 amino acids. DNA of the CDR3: TGTGCCAGTAGTATAGCCCAGGGGAGACTCTACGAGCAGTACTTC. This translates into CASSIAQGRLYEQYF.

This CDR3 reads CASSLSGANVLTF. The CDR3 DNA sequence: TGTGCCAGCAGCTTATCTGGGGCCAACGTCCTGACTTTC. The chain employs TRBV11-2 and TRBJ2-6; D gene unclear. Germline V gives CDR1 SGHAT, CDR2 FQNNGV. V was pared by 2 bases and J by 1 base, with 0 bases between. This CDR3 is built from 13 residues.

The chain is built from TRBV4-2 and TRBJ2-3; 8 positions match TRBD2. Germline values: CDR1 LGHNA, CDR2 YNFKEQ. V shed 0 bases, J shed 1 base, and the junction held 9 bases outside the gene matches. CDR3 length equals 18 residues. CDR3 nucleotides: TGTGCCAGCAGCCAAGATACCCCACTAGCGGTTCGCACAGATACGCAGTATTTT. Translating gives CASSQDTPLAVRTDTQYF.

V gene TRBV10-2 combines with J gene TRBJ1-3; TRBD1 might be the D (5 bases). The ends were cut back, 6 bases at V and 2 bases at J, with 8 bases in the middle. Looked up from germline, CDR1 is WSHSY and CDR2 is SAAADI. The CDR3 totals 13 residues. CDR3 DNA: TGCGCCAGCAGGCAGGGCCCTGGAAACACCATATATTTT. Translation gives CASRQGPGNTIYF.

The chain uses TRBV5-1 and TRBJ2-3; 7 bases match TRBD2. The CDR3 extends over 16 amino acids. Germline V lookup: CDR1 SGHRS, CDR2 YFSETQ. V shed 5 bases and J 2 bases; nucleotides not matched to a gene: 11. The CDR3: CASSPRRWDYTDTQYF. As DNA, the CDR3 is TGCGCCAGCAGTCCTAGGCGTTGGGACTACACAGATACGCAGTATTTT.

This CDR3 reads CASSEREPIYNEQFF. The DNA of the CDR3 is TGTGCCAGCAGTGAACGGGAGCCCATCTACAATGAGCAGTTCTTC. The J gene is TRBJ2-1, the V gene TRBV2, with TRBD2 as a possible D gene (6 bases). CDR1 and CDR2 (germline): SNHLY, FYNNEI. This CDR3 has 15 residues. V was cut by 2 bases and J by 3 bases, with 11 bases left in between.

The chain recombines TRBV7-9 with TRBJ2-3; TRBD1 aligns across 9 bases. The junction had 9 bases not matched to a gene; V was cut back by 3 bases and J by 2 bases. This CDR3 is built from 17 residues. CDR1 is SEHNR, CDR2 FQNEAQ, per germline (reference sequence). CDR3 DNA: TGTGCCAGCAGCTTTCTCGTAGACAGGGGGATCACAGATACGCAGTATTTT. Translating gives CASSFLVDRGITDTQYF.

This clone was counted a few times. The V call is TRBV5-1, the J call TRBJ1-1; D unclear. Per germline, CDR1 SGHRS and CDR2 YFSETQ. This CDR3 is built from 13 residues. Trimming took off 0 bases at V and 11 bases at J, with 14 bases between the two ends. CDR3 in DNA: TGCGCCAGCAGCTTGGTAGCGGGAAGGGAGGCTTTCTTT. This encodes CASSLVAGREAFF.

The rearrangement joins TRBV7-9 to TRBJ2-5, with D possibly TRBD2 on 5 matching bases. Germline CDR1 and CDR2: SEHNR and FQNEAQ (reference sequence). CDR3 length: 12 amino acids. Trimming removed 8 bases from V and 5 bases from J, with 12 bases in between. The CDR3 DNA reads TGTGCCAGCTCGGGTAGCGAGGAGACCCAGTACTTC. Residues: CASSGSEETQYF.

CDR3 in amino acids: CASSPSLRSYTF. DNA for the CDR3: TGTGCCAGTAGTCCCAGCCTTCGGAGCTACACCTTC. The rearrangement joins TRBV19 to TRBJ1-2; D unclear. Germline V gene sequence: CDR1 LNHDA, CDR2 SQIVND (reference sequence). The CDR3 loop spans 12 amino acids. V lost 5 bases and J 9 bases, leaving 13 bases between the germline ends.

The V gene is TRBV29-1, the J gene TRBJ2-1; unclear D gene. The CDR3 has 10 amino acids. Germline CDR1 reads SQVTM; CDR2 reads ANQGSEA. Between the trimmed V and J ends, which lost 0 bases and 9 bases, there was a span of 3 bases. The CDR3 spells CSVEEVEQFF. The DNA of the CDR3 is TGCAGCGTTGAAGAGGTTGAGCAGTTCTTC.

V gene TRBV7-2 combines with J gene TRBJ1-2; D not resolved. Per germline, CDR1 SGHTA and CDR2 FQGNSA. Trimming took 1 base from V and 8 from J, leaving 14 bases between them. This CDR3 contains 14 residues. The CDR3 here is CASSLDPDTVGYTF. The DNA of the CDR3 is TGTGCCAGCAGCTTAGATCCAGATACGGTGGGCTACACCTTC.

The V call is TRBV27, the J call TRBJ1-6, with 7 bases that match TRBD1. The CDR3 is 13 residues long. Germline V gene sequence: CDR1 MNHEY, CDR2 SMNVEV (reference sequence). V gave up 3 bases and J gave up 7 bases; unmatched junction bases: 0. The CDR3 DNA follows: TGTGCCAGCAGTTTGGGACAGAATTCACCCCTCCACTTT. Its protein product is CASSLGQNSPLHF.

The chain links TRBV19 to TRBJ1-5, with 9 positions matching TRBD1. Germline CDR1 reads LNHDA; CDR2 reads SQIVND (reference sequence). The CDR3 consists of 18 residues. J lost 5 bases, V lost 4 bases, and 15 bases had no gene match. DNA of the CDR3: TGTGCCAGTAGTAAATCACAGGGGGCGCAGAGGATTTATCAGCCCCAGCATTTT. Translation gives CASSKSQGAQRIYQPQHF.

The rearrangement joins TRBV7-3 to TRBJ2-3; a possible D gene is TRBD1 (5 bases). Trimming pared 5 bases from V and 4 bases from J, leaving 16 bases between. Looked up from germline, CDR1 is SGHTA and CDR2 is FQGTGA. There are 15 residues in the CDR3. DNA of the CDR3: TGTGCCAGCAGCAAGGGGCAGTCCGGCGCAGATACGCAGTATTTT. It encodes CASSKGQSGADTQYF.

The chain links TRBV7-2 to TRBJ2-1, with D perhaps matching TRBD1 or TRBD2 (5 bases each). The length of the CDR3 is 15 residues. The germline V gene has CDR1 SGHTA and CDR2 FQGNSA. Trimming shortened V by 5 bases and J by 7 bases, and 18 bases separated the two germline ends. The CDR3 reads CASSQTVWGINEQFF. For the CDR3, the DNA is TGTGCCAGCAGCCAGACAGTTTGGGGGATTAATGAGCAGTTCTTC.

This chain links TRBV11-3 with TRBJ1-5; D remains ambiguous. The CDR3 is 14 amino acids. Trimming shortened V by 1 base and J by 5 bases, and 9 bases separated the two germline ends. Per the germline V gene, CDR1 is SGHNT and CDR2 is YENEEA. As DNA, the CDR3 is TGTGCCAGCAGCTTAGGGGGAATCTATCAGCCCCAGCATTTT. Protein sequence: CASSLGGIYQPQHF.

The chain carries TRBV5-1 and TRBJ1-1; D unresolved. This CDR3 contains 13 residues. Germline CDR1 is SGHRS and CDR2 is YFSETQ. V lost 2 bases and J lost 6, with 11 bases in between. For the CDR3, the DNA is TGCGCCAGCAGCTTCGGGTCCCAAGCTGAAGCTTTCTTT. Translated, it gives CASSFGSQAEAFF. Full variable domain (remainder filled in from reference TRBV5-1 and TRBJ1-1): KAGVTQTPRYLIKTRGQQVTLSCSPISGHRSVSWYQQTPGQGLQFLFEYFSETQRNKGNFPGRFSGRQFSNSRSEMNVSTLELGDSALYLCASSFGSQAEAFFGQGTRLTVV.

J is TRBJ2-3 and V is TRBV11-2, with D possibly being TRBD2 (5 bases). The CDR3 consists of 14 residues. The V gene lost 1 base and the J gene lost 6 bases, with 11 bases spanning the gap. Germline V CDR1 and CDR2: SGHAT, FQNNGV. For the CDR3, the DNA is TGTGCCAGCAGCTTAGGGGGAGTGGCGGATACGCAGTATTTT. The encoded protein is CASSLGGVADTQYF.

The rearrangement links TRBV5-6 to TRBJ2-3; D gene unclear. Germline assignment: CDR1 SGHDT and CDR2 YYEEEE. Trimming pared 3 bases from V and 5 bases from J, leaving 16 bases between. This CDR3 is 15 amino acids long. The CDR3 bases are TGTGCCAGCAGCTGGCGTCTGATTAATAGAGATACGCAGTATTTT. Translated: CASSWRLINRDTQYF.